What follows describes a single T cell receptor (beta chain). The read ends 3 residues shy of where the CDR3 ends; the end is completed using the germline J gene. TCRdb keeps only in-frame clones here, not all; method: immunoSEQ multiplex PCR. This listing includes about 23,000 clones. The sample is drawn from a study of T cells in women clearing cervical HPV infection. Between the trimmed V and J ends, which lost 0 bases and 2 bases, there was a span of 10 bases. This CDR3 contains 15 residues. Looked up from germline, CDR1 is SGHDT and CDR2 is YYEEEE. The genes are TRBV5-6 and TRBJ2-3, with D perhaps TRBD1 (6 bases). The sequence was obtained from a woman aged 18 to 75 with a cervical HPV16 infection that either progressed to CIN3+ or cleared (not recorded which). Sequencing used blood buffy coat. Partial CDR3 DNA: TGTGCCAGCAGCTTGGAGGGACATCCCACAGATACG. This gives the protein CASSLEGHPTDT. The full CDR3 protein reads CASSLEGHPTDTQYF.